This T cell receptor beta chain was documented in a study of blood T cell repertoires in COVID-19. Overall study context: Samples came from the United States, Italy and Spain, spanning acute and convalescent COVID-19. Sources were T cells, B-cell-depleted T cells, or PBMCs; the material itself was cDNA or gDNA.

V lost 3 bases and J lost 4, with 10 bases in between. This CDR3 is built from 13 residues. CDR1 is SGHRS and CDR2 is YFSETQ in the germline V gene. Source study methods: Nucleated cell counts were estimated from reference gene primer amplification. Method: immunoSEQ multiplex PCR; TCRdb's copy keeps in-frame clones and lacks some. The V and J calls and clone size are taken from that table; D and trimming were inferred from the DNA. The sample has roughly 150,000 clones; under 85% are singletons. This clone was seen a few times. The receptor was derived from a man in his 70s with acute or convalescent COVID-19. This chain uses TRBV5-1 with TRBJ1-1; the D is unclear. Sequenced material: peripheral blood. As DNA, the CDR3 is TGCGCCAGCAGCTCCGAGGGAATCACTGAAGCTTTCTTT. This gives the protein CASSSEGITEAFF.